The entry below gives a single TCR beta chain sequence along with its context. Germline assignment: CDR1 MRHNA and CDR2 SNTAGT. The CDR3 runs to 14 residues. The V gene end was trimmed by 2 bases and the J gene end by 5 bases; junction bases not matched to a gene: 5. The data originate from a study of blood T cell repertoires in COVID-19. Study-wide background: Sites in the United States, Italy and Spain provided acute and convalescent COVID-19 samples. The cDNA or gDNA used as material had been derived from T cells, B-cell-depleted T cells, or PBMCs.

In the original workflow: Amplification from reference gene primers served as the basis for estimated nucleated cell counts. TCRdb keeps only in-frame clones here, not all; method: immunoSEQ multiplex PCR. For V, J and clone size, that table is used; D and trimming come from the DNA. The data hold under 200,000 clones, with about 85% observed a single time. The clonotype was recovered from a man in his 70s who had recovered from COVID-19. The sample comprised peripheral blood. The J gene is TRBJ2-7, the V gene TRBV6-4, with 8 bases that match TRBD1. CDR3 coding DNA: TGTGCCAGCAGTGACCAGGACAGGGCCCACGAGCAGTACTTC. Translating it yields CASSDQDRAHEQYF.